This T cell receptor (beta chain) was identified during a study of T cells in Graves' hyperthyroidism and ophthalmopathy. General study results and limits: Blood also contained most expanded thyroid clonotypes above 0.001. Ophthalmopathy cases were set apart from stable hyperthyroidism by a 13 V-J model.

A few counts support this clonotype. Its antigen is still unknown. One end of the junction fails to match germline, which may point to a read error. TCR beta CDR3 regions were amplified from RNA transcripts. TCR CDR3 underwent first-round RT-PCR with the HTBI primer set. TCRdb ran MiXCR on the multiplex PCR reads and lists one entry per CDR3 protein. Of 250,000 to 300,000 distinct CDR3 sequences detected, roughly an eighth appear once; the ten largest clones hold 7.9%. Germline loops: CDR1 SGHRS, CDR2 YFSETQ. This CDR3 is built from 15 residues. The V call is TRBV5-1, the J call TRBJ1-1; 11 bases match TRBD1. The source is a woman aged 40 to 50 with Graves' hyperthyroidism. Material: blood. DNA of the CDR3: TGCGCCAGCAGGATTGGACAGGGGGCGCACACTGAAACTTTCTTT. Translation: CASRIGQGAHTETFF.